These T cell receptor beta chains were read from a single sample in a study of CD8+ T cells in alopecia areata. The assay was immunoSEQ multiplex PCR, and TCRdb's table has in-frame clones only and misses some. The data hold some 19,000 clones, with under 75% observed a single time. This material consisted of skin, taken at week 0. The source of these receptors is a human donor with alopecia areata. CDR3s include the opening cysteine and the closing phenylalanine or tryptophan. D genes are given only for firm matches. Only some rows state a clone size, as once, few, many or a class for expanded clones.

d_call j_call v_call clone_size cdr3_nt cdr3_aa
TRBD2 TRBJ2-5 TRBV6-1 . TGTGCCAGCACTCGAATGCTTGCGGGAGATACCCAGTACTTC CASTRMLAGDTQYF
. TRBJ2-5 TRBV11-3 . TGTGCCAGCAGCTTAGCGCCGCCTAGCCTGGAGACCCAGTACTTC CASSLAPPSLETQYF
. TRBJ1-5 TRBV27 . TGTGCCAGCAGTTTGGGGCAGGGCAGGAACCAGCCCCAGCATTTT CASSLGQGRNQPQHF
. TRBJ1-2 TRBV19 . TGTGCCAGTAGTATGGAAGGGGGTGGCTACACCTTC CASSMEGGGYTF
. TRBJ2-3 TRBV18 . TGTGCCAGCTCACCACCGGGGCCCGCCACAGATACGCAGTATTTT CASSPPGPATDTQYF
. TRBJ2-3 TRBV6-6 . TGTGCCAGCAGCCCTCATGTGCAGGGTACAGATACGCAGTATTTT CASSPHVQGTDTQYF
TRBD2 TRBJ2-7 TRBV2 . TGTGCCAGCGGGACTAGCGGGGCCCAACGGGGCGAGCAGTACTTC CASGTSGAQRGEQYF
. TRBJ2-1 TRBV7-2 . TGTGCCAGCGGACCCACGCCCTCCTACAATGAGCAGTTCTTC CASGPTPSYNEQFF
. TRBJ1-1 TRBV11-2 . TGTGCCAGCAGTTACGACTTGAACACTGAAGCTTTCTTT CASSYDLNTEAFF
TRBD1 TRBJ2-5 TRBV11-1 . TGTGCCAGCAGCTTAGTTAACGGAGGGACAGGGATGGAGACCCAGTACTTC CASSLVNGGTGMETQYF
. TRBJ2-3 TRBV5-8 once TGTGCCAGCAGCTCTCCCGGCGGGGGCACAGATACGCAGTATTTT CASSSPGGGTDTQYF
TRBD2 TRBJ2-7 TRBV4-3 . TGCGCCAGCAGCCAAGAGGCACTAGCGGGATTCGAGCAGTACTTC CASSQEALAGFEQYF
TRBD1 TRBJ2-7 TRBV9 . TGTGCCAGCAGCGTAGCGGGACAGCCCTCCTACGAGCAGTACTTC CASSVAGQPSYEQYF
. TRBJ1-5 TRBV19 . TGTGCCAGTAGTCCAGACCGGGACATTGTCGATCAGCCCCAGCATTTT CASSPDRDIVDQPQHF
TRBD1 TRBJ1-1 TRBV6-5 few TGTGCCAGCAGCCCGGGACAGCTGAACACTGAAGCTTTCTTT CASSPGQLNTEAFF
. TRBJ2-1 TRBV9 . TGTGCCAGCAGCCCCAGGGTGCCGCAGGGGGGCAATGAGCAGTTCTTC CASSPRVPQGGNEQFF
TRBD1 TRBJ1-2 TRBV6-6 few TGTGCCAGCAGTTCTCAGGGGACAGGGGTCTATGGCTACACCTTC CASSSQGTGVYGYTF
. TRBJ2-1 TRBV27 . TGTGCCAGCAGTTCCCAGGGGACACGGAATGAGCAGTTCTTC CASSSQGTRNEQFF
. TRBJ1-1 TRBV27 . TGTGCCAGCAGTTTGTGGGGGGAGGTTGGCACTGAAGCTTTCTTT CASSLWGEVGTEAFF
. TRBJ1-4 TRBV5-1 few TGCGCCAGCAGCATGACAGGCGATGCAACTAATGAAAAACTGTTTTTT CASSMTGDATNEKLFF
TRBD1 TRBJ1-3 TRBV7-3 . TGTGCCAGCAGCCCGACAGGGGGCTTGAACACCATATATTTT CASSPTGGLNTIYF
TRBD2 TRBJ2-7 TRBV13 . TGTGCCAGCAGCGATAGCGGGGCTTACGAGCAGTACTTC CASSDSGAYEQYF
. TRBJ1-2 TRBV6-1 few TGTGCCAGCAGTGTACAGGGAAAGGGCGGCTACACCTTC CASSVQGKGGYTF
. TRBJ1-5 TRBV19 . TGTGCCAGTAGCCCCGGCGGGATTAGCAATCAGCCCCAGCATTTT CASSPGGISNQPQHF
. TRBJ2-7 TRBV6-5 medium-sized TGTGCCAGCAGCCGCCCCGGACAGCCCCACGAGCAGTACTTC CASSRPGQPHEQYF
. TRBJ1-5 TRBV27 few TGTGCCAGCAGTTTAGGGGCTACTAGCAATCAGCCCCAGCATTTT CASSLGATSNQPQHF
. TRBJ1-1 TRBV4-1 . TGCGCCAGCAGCCAAGGGAGACATATGAACACTGAAGCTTTCTTT CASSQGRHMNTEAFF
TRBD2 TRBJ2-3 TRBV7-2 few TGTGCCAGCATCCGACTAGCGGGGGGGGATACGCAGTATTTT CASIRLAGGDTQYF
TRBD1 TRBJ2-5 TRBV14 . TGTGCCAGCACACCAGGGGGATACGCGGAGACCCAGTACTTC CASTPGGYAETQYF
TRBD1 TRBJ2-5 TRBV7-2 few TGTGCCAGCAGCTTAGCGCGGGACAGGGGGCAAGAGACCCAGTACTTC CASSLARDRGQETQYF
TRBD1 TRBJ2-7 TRBV25-1 . TGTGCCAGCAGTGAGGTTGAGGGACAGGGGCACTCCTACGAGCAGTACTTC CASSEVEGQGHSYEQYF
TRBD1 TRBJ1-6 TRBV7-2 . TGTGCCAGCAGCCTAAACTCCGGGACAGGGATGTCCTATAATTCACCCCTCCACTTT CASSLNSGTGMSYNSPLHF